This T cell receptor (beta chain) was recovered during a study of blood T cell repertoires in COVID-19 (dated by TCRdb to 2019 to 2021). Background for the entire study: Samples from collaborators originated in the United States, Italy and Spain and spanned both the acute and convalescent phases of COVID-19. Subjects who had been exposed to COVID-19, were actively infected with it, or had recovered from it provided the deeply sampled blood TCRbeta repertoires that made up the dataset. The prospective study material was composed of cDNA or gDNA derived from T cells, B-cell-depleted T cells, or PBMCs. Samples were obtained from the ongoing ImmuneRACE study (first 160 participants) and from over 1,000 subjects provided by 6 global collaborators. The repertoires were made available in a free public database intended to serve as a resource for research on the immune response to SARS-CoV-2. Where HLA class I and class II types were available, the types were taken from metadata supplied by the sample provider, not from assay-based typing. Sample metadata almost always included a de-identified subject ID, COVID-19 status, age in years and sex.

In the prospective study, participants were about 18 to 89 years old, resided in about two dozen geographic areas of the United States, and were enrolled through a virtual design. In the prospective study, participants were assigned to cohorts based on the clinical history participants reported in a screening survey and a study questionnaire. For ImmuneRACE Cohort 3, a participant was defined as recovered based on two consecutive negative NP/OP PCR tests, clearance by a healthcare professional, or resolution of symptoms. In the prospective study, mobile phlebotomists collected whole blood, serum and a nasopharyngeal or oropharyngeal swab from each participant. Additional blood draws and questionnaires over an approximately two-month period could optionally be provided by prospective study participants. Blood samples from the prospective study were shipped frozen or at room temperature prior to DNA extraction.

Overall study outcomes, separate from this receptor: Clinical and demographic metadata were provided uncurated, with the amount varying by source and participant.

This clone turned up a few times. The antigen this receptor binds is unknown. The record has no base qualities; no much larger clone is one base away. The germline V gene (reference sequence) sets CDR1 to LNHDA and CDR2 to SQIVND. Reading from cysteine to phenylalanine, the CDR3 counts 15 amino acids. CDR3 DNA is the only sequence kept; it has 45 bases, read in frame from the first base. The trim is 4 bases for V and 3 bases for J, with a gap of 15 bases between the germline ends. The immunoSEQ Assay, a bias-controlled multiplex PCR, was used to amplify TCRbeta CDR3 regions from genomic DNA. The authors' analysis ran thus. The number of nucleated cells in each sample was estimated from the amplification of reference gene primers within the assay. To quantify the absolute abundance of each unique TCRbeta CDR3 rearrangement, sequence reads were collapsed and filtered. For each sample, productive Simpson clonality was calculated as the square root of Simpson's diversity index across productive rearrangements. As stored in TCRdb, this immuneACCESS dataset retains in-frame rearrangements with V and J assigned. A fraction of the clones does not appear; measured against another copy, unresolved V genes explain less than half of the discrepancy, and the remainder lacks a known reason. That table is the source of V, J and clone size, and D and trimming were worked out from the DNA. The table for this sample lists some 240,000 clones; about 86% of them were counted only once. The ten largest clones take up around 3.7% of the sample.

This TCR was recovered from a man in his fifties who had recovered from COVID-19. The chain links TRBV19 with TRBJ1-1; TRBD1 is perhaps the D gene, given 6 matching bases. The sequenced material came from PBMCs or T cells enriched from blood (not recorded which). Here is the DNA: TGTGCCAGTAGTACACAGGGATTCGAGCACACTGAAGCTTTCTTT. Protein translation: CASSTQGFEHTEAFF.